The rows below give T cell receptor beta chains drawn from one sample of a study of shared clonotypes between healthy human individuals. Measured with immunoSEQ multiplex PCR; TCRdb has only the in-frame clones, and not every one. Among 600,000 to 750,000 clones listed, 72% were seen once. Material: memory CD4+ T cells sorted from blood. These TCRs come from a woman in her twenties or thirties in good health. CDR3s include the opening cysteine and the closing phenylalanine or tryptophan. D genes are given only for firm matches. Where a row states a size, it is once, few, many or the class of an expanded clone; other rows omit it.

size: NA; V: TRBV5-1; J: TRBJ2-5; D: NA; DNA: TGCGCCAGCAGCTTGAAGGAGACCCAGTACTTC; CDR3: CASSLKETQYF
size: once; V: TRBV7-2; J: TRBJ1-2; D: NA; DNA: TGTGCCAGCAGCTTTAGAAGGGATGGCTACACCTTC; CDR3: CASSFRRDGYTF
size: NA; V: TRBV6-5; J: TRBJ1-2; D: NA; DNA: TGTGCCAGCAGTTACACGTTGGCTCTGACTAACTATGGCTACACCTTC; CDR3: CASSYTLALTNYGYTF
size: NA; V: TRBV28; J: TRBJ1-4; D: NA; DNA: TGTGCCAGCAGTTTGAACGAAAAACTGTTTTTT; CDR3: CASSLNEKLFF
size: few; V: TRBV6-5; J: TRBJ2-7; D: TRBD1; DNA: TGTGCCAGCAGGCCTGGACAGGGGACCGAGCAGTACTTC; CDR3: CASRPGQGTEQYF
size: NA; V: TRBV18; J: TRBJ2-1; D: TRBD2; DNA: TGTGCCAGCTCATTTACCGGGACTAGCGCCGGAACTGAGCAGTTCTTC; CDR3: CASSFTGTSAGTEQFF
size: NA; V: TRBV28; J: TRBJ2-1; D: NA; DNA: TGTGCCAGCGGACTACAATACAATGAGCAGTTCTTC; CDR3: CASGLQYNEQFF
size: NA; V: TRBV7-2; J: TRBJ2-3; D: TRBD2; DNA: TGTGCCAGCAGTAGGACTAGCATCACAGATACGCAGTATTTT; CDR3: CASSRTSITDTQYF
size: NA; V: TRBV11-2; J: TRBJ2-7; D: NA; DNA: TGTGCCAGCAGCCCACGACTAGAACGGGCTGGTGAGCAGTACTTC; CDR3: CASSPRLERAGEQYF
size: NA; V: TRBV27; J: TRBJ2-3; D: NA; DNA: TGTGCCAGCAGTCCCCGACGACCGGGTTTCCAACCAGGGAATACGCAGTATTTT; CDR3: CASSPRRPGFQPGNTQYF
size: NA; V: TRBV7-5; J: TRBJ2-7; D: NA; DNA: TGTGTCAGAAGCTTACACGACGCTGCGCCCTCCTACGAGCAGTACTTC; CDR3: CVRSLHDAAPSYEQYF
size: many; V: TRBV7-2; J: TRBJ2-2; D: TRBD1; DNA: TGTGCCAGCAGCCCCACTCTACAGGGGGCGGGCGGGGAGCTGTTTTTT; CDR3: CASSPTLQGAGGELFF
size: once; V: TRBV7-2; J: TRBJ2-5; D: NA; DNA: TGTGCCAGCAGCTTAGTTGGGGGATATGAGACCCAGTACTTC; CDR3: CASSLVGGYETQYF
size: NA; V: TRBV7-2; J: TRBJ2-1; D: TRBD2; DNA: TGTGCCAGCAGCTCGGGACTAGCGGGAGTCAGTGAGCAGTTCTTC; CDR3: CASSSGLAGVSEQFF
size: NA; V: TRBV19; J: TRBJ2-1; D: TRBD2; DNA: TGTGCCAGTAGTATAATAGGGAGGGGTGAGCAGTTCTTC; CDR3: CASSIIGRGEQFF
size: NA; V: TRBV7-9; J: TRBJ2-7; D: NA; DNA: TGTGCCAGCAGCTTCGGCGGGTCCTACGAGCAGTACTTC; CDR3: CASSFGGSYEQYF
size: many; V: TRBV9; J: TRBJ1-2; D: NA; DNA: TGTGCCAGCAGCCCTTCGGCACTTTCCACCTATGGCTACACCTTC; CDR3: CASSPSALSTYGYTF
size: NA; V: TRBV6-1; J: TRBJ1-3; D: NA; DNA: TGTGCCAGCAGAATTCAGGGGCAGGACACCATATATTTT; CDR3: CASRIQGQDTIYF
size: few; V: TRBV6-4; J: TRBJ2-3; D: TRBD2; DNA: TGTGCCAGCAGTGACCCGTCCGGACTAGCGGGAGAAGGGGATACGCAGTATTTT; CDR3: CASSDPSGLAGEGDTQYF
size: NA; V: TRBV5-5; J: TRBJ2-5; D: NA; DNA: TGTGCCAGCAGCCCCGCCGGCGTCGAAGAGACCCAGTACTTC; CDR3: CASSPAGVEETQYF
size: NA; V: TRBV6-1; J: TRBJ1-5; D: NA; DNA: TGTGCCAGCAGTAGTCAGAGAGCCAATCAGCCCCAGCATTTT; CDR3: CASSSQRANQPQHF
size: few; V: TRBV7-6; J: TRBJ2-5; D: NA; DNA: TGTGCCAGCAGCCCAACGGGGGAGACCCAGTACTTC; CDR3: CASSPTGETQYF
size: NA; V: TRBV28; J: TRBJ1-4; D: TRBD1; DNA: TGTGCCAGCAGTTCCCCCGGGACAGGAGATGAAAAACTGTTTTTT; CDR3: CASSSPGTGDEKLFF
size: few; V: TRBV19; J: TRBJ1-2; D: NA; DNA: TGTGCCAGTAGCCCCCAGGGATCCTATGGCTACACCTTC; CDR3: CASSPQGSYGYTF
size: NA; V: TRBV4-1; J: TRBJ2-6; D: TRBD1; DNA: TGCGCCAGCAGCCAAGATGGGCAGGGGGCTGGGGCCAACGTCCTGACTTTC; CDR3: CASSQDGQGAGANVLTF
size: once; V: TRBV6-6; J: TRBJ2-7; D: NA; DNA: TGTGCCAGCAGTTACGGCGGGTATGGCGAGCAGTACTTC; CDR3: CASSYGGYGEQYF
size: NA; V: TRBV30; J: TRBJ2-7; D: NA; DNA: TGTGCCTGGAAAAGGGGGGATGTGGGACTCTCCTACGAGCAGTACTTC; CDR3: CAWKRGDVGLSYEQYF
size: NA; V: TRBV27; J: TRBJ1-2; D: NA; DNA: TGTGCCAGCAGTTCCAGGGTTAACTATGGCTACACCTTC; CDR3: CASSSRVNYGYTF
size: NA; V: TRBV28; J: TRBJ2-7; D: NA; DNA: TGTGCCAGCAATGGGGGAGCGCGGGCCTACGAGCAGTACTTC; CDR3: CASNGGARAYEQYF
size: NA; V: TRBV13; J: TRBJ1-2; D: TRBD1; DNA: TGTGCCAGCAGCTCCCTAGATGACAGGGGGGAAGGCTACACCTTC; CDR3: CASSSLDDRGEGYTF
size: once; V: TRBV5-8; J: TRBJ1-4; D: NA; DNA: TGTGCCAGCAGCTTGGAAGGGTGGCGGACAACTAATGAAAAACTGTTTTTT; CDR3: CASSLEGWRTTNEKLFF
size: NA; V: TRBV2; J: TRBJ2-1; D: NA; DNA: TGTGCCAGCAGTGACCCCGGGACTGGCGACAATGAGCAGTTCTTC; CDR3: CASSDPGTGDNEQFF
size: NA; V: TRBV7-9; J: TRBJ2-1; D: NA; DNA: TGTGCCAGCAGCTTGAGGGTAAACAATGAGCAGTTCTTC; CDR3: CASSLRVNNEQFF
size: NA; V: TRBV15; J: TRBJ2-3; D: TRBD1; DNA: TGTGCCACCAGCAGAACCCGGACAGGGGGCGGAGATACGCAGTATTTT; CDR3: CATSRTRTGGGDTQYF
size: NA; V: TRBV10-3; J: TRBJ2-7; D: TRBD2; DNA: TGTGCCATCAGAAGGACTAGCGGGACTTACGAGCAGTACTTC; CDR3: CAIRRTSGTYEQYF
size: NA; V: TRBV6-1; J: TRBJ1-1; D: NA; DNA: TGTGCCAGCACCTTAACAGGGAACACTGAAGCTTTCTTT; CDR3: CASTLTGNTEAFF
size: few; V: TRBV27; J: TRBJ1-2; D: NA; DNA: TGTGCCAGCACTGAGAGTCCTAACTATGGCTACACCTTC; CDR3: CASTESPNYGYTF
size: NA; V: TRBV10-2; J: TRBJ1-1; D: NA; DNA: TGCGCCAGCAGTGTGGGCCGGGACACTGAAGCTTTCTTT; CDR3: CASSVGRDTEAFF
size: many; V: TRBV4-2; J: TRBJ2-1; D: TRBD2; DNA: TGTGCCAGCAGCCTACTAGCGCCCAATGAGCAGTTCTTC; CDR3: CASSLLAPNEQFF
size: NA; V: TRBV28; J: TRBJ2-7; D: NA; DNA: TGTGCCAGCAGGTCCCCAGGGTTTAATTTCTACGAGCAGTACTTC; CDR3: CASRSPGFNFYEQYF
size: NA; V: TRBV11-2; J: TRBJ2-1; D: NA; DNA: TGTGCCAGCAGCTTACGACGGGAAGGCTACAATGAGCAGTTCTTC; CDR3: CASSLRREGYNEQFF
size: NA; V: TRBV2; J: TRBJ1-5; D: NA; DNA: TGTGCCAGCAGTGATTCGAGGGACTCGGGTAGCAATCAGCCCCAGCATTTT; CDR3: CASSDSRDSGSNQPQHF
size: few; V: TRBV5-1; J: TRBJ2-1; D: NA; DNA: TGCGCCAGCAGCCCTAGGACTCCGGGGACTTCAAACAATGAGCAGTTCTTC; CDR3: CASSPRTPGTSNNEQFF
size: NA; V: TRBV18; J: TRBJ1-5; D: NA; DNA: TGTGCCAGCTCACCAGGGGTTAATCAGCCCCAGCATTTT; CDR3: CASSPGVNQPQHF
size: NA; V: TRBV4-2; J: TRBJ2-4; D: TRBD1; DNA: TGTGCCAGCAGCCAAGATGTTGCAGGGGGCGAAAACATTCAGTACTTC; CDR3: CASSQDVAGGENIQYF
size: few; V: TRBV7-8; J: TRBJ1-3; D: NA; DNA: TGTGCCAGCAGCTCCCGGACTGAGGCTTTTGGAAACACCATATATTTT; CDR3: CASSSRTEAFGNTIYF
size: NA; V: TRBV12-5; J: TRBJ2-1; D: TRBD1; DNA: TGTGCTAGTGGGCCCGGGACAGGGTCATTGGATGTGCAGTTCTTC; CDR3: CASGPGTGSLDVQFF
size: NA; V: TRBV4-2; J: TRBJ2-3; D: TRBD2; DNA: TGTGCCAGCACCCGGAGCGGGGCTAGCACAGATACGCAGTATTTT; CDR3: CASTRSGASTDTQYF
size: NA; V: TRBV6-6; J: TRBJ2-1; D: NA; DNA: TGTGCCAGCAGTTACTCGAATCGAAATGAGCAGTTCTTC; CDR3: CASSYSNRNEQFF